These 9 T cell receptor beta chains came from one sample sequenced in a study of T-cell memory formation after mild COVID-19. TCRdb redid the calling of the 5' RACE reads with MiXCR, one entry per CDR3 protein. The table lists 400,000 to 500,000 distinct CDR3 sequences, roughly 18% of them singletons. Sequences were obtained from PBMCs or a T cell subset sorted from them (not recorded which). The receptors derive from a man between 18 and 35 years old who had mild COVID-19 (a few samples of this study predate the infection). Cell type and time point are not known.

This clonotype turned up a few times. This rearrangement joins TRBV9 to TRBJ2-7; D might be TRBD1 (6 bases). V was clipped by 0 bases and J by 5 bases, with 12 bases between them. Germline V CDR1 and CDR2: SGDLS, YYNGEE. There are 14 residues in the CDR3. In nucleotides, the CDR3 is TGTGCCAGCAGCGTAGATGGTCAGGGGAACGAGCAGTACGTC. It encodes CASSVDGQGNEQYV.

This clonotype was detected only a few times. V usage is TRBV6-2 or TRBV6-3 and J usage is TRBJ1-2; 9 bases map to TRBD1. The CDR3 is 15 amino acids. The V gene end was trimmed by 0 bases and the J gene end by 6 bases; junction bases not matched to a gene: 5. In germline, CDR1 is MNHEY, CDR2 SVGEGT. CDR3 DNA sequence: TGTGCCAGCAGTTACTCGGAAAGGACAGGGGATGGCTACACCTTC. Translating gives CASSYSERTGDGYTF.

The rearrangement uses TRBV29-1 and TRBJ2-3; tentative D call: TRBD2 (5 bases). From germline, CDR1 is SQVTM and CDR2 ANQGSEA. V was clipped by 4 bases and J by 2 bases, with 10 bases between them. The CDR3 has 13 amino acids. The CDR3 here is CSVVGGLTDTQYF. The CDR3 DNA reads TGCAGCGTTGTGGGCGGGCTCACAGATACGCAGTATTTT.

With respect to this clonotype: At one boundary the junction diverges from the germline segment, which might be a read error. The CDR3 reads CASSQDSRNNQHQHF. CDR3 nucleotide sequence: TGCGCCAGCAGCCAAGATTCACGGAACAATCAGCACCAGCATTTT. V is TRBV4-1 and J is TRBJ1-5, with D unresolved. The CDR3 spans 15 residues. Per germline, CDR1 MGHRA and CDR2 YSYEKL.

This clonotype was seen repeatedly, ten times or more. Germline and junction disagree at one end, which may indicate a read error. The CDR3 region has the DNA TGTGCCAGCAGCTTCAGGGGGACTGAAGCTTTCTTT. It encodes CASSFRGTEAFF. J is TRBJ1-1 and V is TRBV5-1; 7 bases map to TRBD1. CDR1 SGHRS and CDR2 YFSETQ come from the germline V gene. CDR3 length: 12 residues. Supplemented by reference TRBV5-1 and TRBJ1-1, the full variable domain reads KAGVTQTPRYLIKTRGQQVTLSCSPISGHRSVSWYQQTPGQGLQFLFEYFSETQRNKGNFPGRFSGRQFSNSRSEMNVSTLELGDSALYLCASSFRGTEAFFGQGTRLTVV.

This clonotype was observed a few times. The gene calls are TRBV4-3 and TRBJ2-4; a weak D match, TRBD1 (5 bases). Germline assignment: CDR1 LGHNA and CDR2 YSLEER. Trimming removed 0 bases at V and 7 bases at J, with 13 bases between. This CDR3 is 15 amino acids long. CDR3 residues: CASSQDRGPQNIQYF. The CDR3, as DNA: TGCGCCAGCAGCCAAGATAGGGGTCCCCAGAACATTCAGTACTTC.

This clonotype has only a few counts. The chain employs TRBV4-3 and TRBJ1-4; TRBD1 matches at 7 bases. Per germline, CDR1 LGHNA and CDR2 YSLEER. J lost 10 bases, V lost 0 bases, and 8 bases had no gene match. The length of the CDR3 is 15 residues. The CDR3 spells CASSQDRQGVGKLFF. The CDR3 coding sequence is TGCGCCAGCAGCCAAGACAGGCAGGGGGTAGGAAAACTGTTTTTT.

This clonotype was seen repeatedly, ten times or more. V and J are TRBV27 and TRBJ2-5; 13 bases fit TRBD2. Per the germline V gene, CDR1 is MNHEY and CDR2 is SMNVEV (reference sequence). The CDR3 spans 18 residues. The trim removed 7 bases at V and 4 bases at J, leaving 15 bases unmatched. The chain's CDR3 is CASTPLGTSGALGETQYF. The CDR3 region has the DNA TGTGCCAGCACTCCCCTCGGGACTAGCGGGGCTTTGGGAGAGACCCAGTACTTC.

This rearrangement joins TRBV6-6 to TRBJ2-2; TRBD1 agrees at 9 bases. The V and J ends lost 8 bases and 3 bases, in that order; junction bases with no gene match: 7. This CDR3 is 15 amino acids long. Per germline, CDR1 MNHNY and CDR2 SVGAGI (reference sequence). CDR3 nucleotide sequence: TGTGCCAGCCGCTATCGGACAGGGGACACCGGGGAGCTGTTTTTT. The encoded protein is CASRYRTGDTGELFF.